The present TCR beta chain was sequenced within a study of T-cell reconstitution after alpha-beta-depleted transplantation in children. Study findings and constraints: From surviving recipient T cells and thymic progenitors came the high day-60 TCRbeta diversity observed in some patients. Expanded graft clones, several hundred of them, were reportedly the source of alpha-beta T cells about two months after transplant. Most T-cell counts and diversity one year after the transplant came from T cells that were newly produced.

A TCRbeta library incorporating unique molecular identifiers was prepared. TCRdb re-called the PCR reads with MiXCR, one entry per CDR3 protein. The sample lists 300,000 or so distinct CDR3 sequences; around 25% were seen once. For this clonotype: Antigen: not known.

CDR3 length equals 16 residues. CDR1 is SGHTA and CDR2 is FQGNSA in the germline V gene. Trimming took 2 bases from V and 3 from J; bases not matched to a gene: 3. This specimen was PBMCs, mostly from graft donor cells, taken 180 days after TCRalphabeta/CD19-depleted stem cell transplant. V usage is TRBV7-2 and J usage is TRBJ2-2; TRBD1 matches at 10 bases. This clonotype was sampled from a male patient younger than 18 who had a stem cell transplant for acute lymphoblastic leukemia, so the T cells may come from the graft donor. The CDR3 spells CASSLQTGGYTGELFF. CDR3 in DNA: TGTGCCAGCAGCTTACAGACAGGGGGCTACACCGGGGAGCTGTTTTTT.